Following are 24 T cell receptor beta chains from one sample sequenced in a study of blood T cell repertoires in COVID-19. The repertoire was sequenced with immunoSEQ multiplex PCR; TCRdb's copy has only in-frame clones and lacks some. The table records 32,000 or so clones, roughly 88% of them present only once. Material for sequencing was peripheral blood. These receptors originate from a human donor in a cohort sampled during active COVID-19.

The chain is built from TRBV4-3 and TRBJ2-1; 8 positions match TRBD2. CDR1 LGHNA and CDR2 YSLEER come from the germline V gene. CDR3 length equals 16 residues. The J segment lost 3 bases and the V segment lost 0 bases, leaving 4 bases of the junction unmatched. CDR3 nucleotide sequence: TGCGCCAGCAGCCAAGAACTAGCGGATAACTACAATGAGCAGTTCTTC. Encoded protein: CASSQELADNYNEQFF.

The rearrangement joins TRBV5-1 to TRBJ2-3, with D maybe TRBD1 (6 bases). Germline V lookup: CDR1 SGHRS, CDR2 YFSETQ. The CDR3 sequence is 14 residues long. Trimming left V 5 bases short and J 1 base short, with 11 bases between. DNA for the CDR3: TGCGCCAGCAGACTCACAGGGCGCACAGATACGCAGTATTTT. This encodes CASRLTGRTDTQYF. Supplemented by reference TRBV5-1 and TRBJ2-3, the full variable domain reads KAGVTQTPRYLIKTRGQQVTLSCSPISGHRSVSWYQQTPGQGLQFLFEYFSETQRNKGNFPGRFSGRQFSNSRSEMNVSTLELGDSALYLCASRLTGRTDTQYFGPGTRLTVL.

J is TRBJ2-7 and V is TRBV2, with 7 bases fitting TRBD2. Germline-derived CDR1 and CDR2 are SNHLY and FYNNEI. V gave up 11 bases and J gave up 3 bases; unmatched junction bases: 4. The CDR3 covers 11 residues. The CDR3 sequence: CAATSNYEQYF. The DNA of the CDR3 is TGTGCCGCGACTAGCAACTACGAGCAGTACTTC.

The J gene is TRBJ2-2, the V gene TRBV4-3; 10 nucleotides agree with TRBD1. The CDR3 totals 19 residues. J gave up 0 bases and V 2 bases, and 9 bases lay outside the gene matches. In germline, CDR1 is LGHNA, CDR2 YSLEER. CDR3 residues: CASSQLGTGEPPNTGELFF. CDR3 nucleotides: TGCGCCAGCAGCCAACTGGGGACAGGGGAACCCCCGAACACCGGGGAGCTGTTTTTT.

The chain recombines TRBV3-1 (or the pseudogene TRBV3-2) with TRBJ2-3; no clear D. Deletions cut 4 bases from V and 1 base from J, with 6 bases between. The CDR3 consists of 13 residues. Germline assignment: CDR1 LGHDT and CDR2 YNNKEL (reference sequence). Written as DNA, the CDR3 is TGTGCCAGCAGCCCCTTAGGCACAGATACGCAGTATTTT. Protein sequence: CASSPLGTDTQYF.

This rearrangement joins TRBV4-2 to TRBJ2-3; 9 bases line up with TRBD2. CDR1 and CDR2 (germline): LGHNA, YNFKEQ. J lost 5 bases, V lost 1 base, and 7 bases had no gene match. This CDR3 has 16 amino acids. CDR3 region: CASSQVGGRAEDTQYF. CDR3 coding DNA: TGTGCCAGCAGCCAAGTCGGCGGGAGGGCCGAAGATACGCAGTATTTT.

This chain connects TRBV10-3 to TRBJ1-5; 8 bases are shared with TRBD1. CDR1 and CDR2 (germline): ENHRY, SYGVKD. There are 13 residues in the CDR3. The junction had 0 bases not matched to a gene; V was cut back by 8 bases and J by 0 bases. In DNA form, the CDR3 reads TGTGCCATCGGACAGGGTAGCAATCAGCCCCAGCATTTT. Its translation is CAIGQGSNQPQHF.

The chain is built from TRBV7-9 and TRBJ2-3; 8 bases align to TRBD1. The CDR3 is 15 residues long. Per the germline V gene, CDR1 is SEHNR and CDR2 is FQNEAQ (reference sequence). V shed 3 bases, J shed 4 bases, and the junction held 6 bases outside the gene matches. CDR3 sequence (DNA): TGTGCCAGCAGCTTTGGACAGGGTGCCGCAGATACGCAGTATTTT. This encodes CASSFGQGAADTQYF.

CDR3 region: CASSHRLFETQYF. CDR3 DNA: TGTGCCAGCAGTCACAGGCTTTTTGAGACCCAGTACTTC. The chain couples TRBV28 to TRBJ2-5; possibly TRBD1 for D (5 bases). Germline loops: CDR1 MDHEN, CDR2 SYDVKM. V lost 5 bases and J lost 5, with 12 bases in between. The CDR3 consists of 13 residues.

The V gene is TRBV6-1, the J gene TRBJ2-5, with a possible D match to TRBD1 (6 bases). V was shortened by 0 bases and J by 2 bases, with 16 bases between the two germline ends. This CDR3 is built from 17 residues. Germline V gene lookup returns CDR1 MNHNS and CDR2 SASEGT. The CDR3 coding sequence is TGTGCCAGCAGTGAAGCCCCCTACAGGGAGCGGCAAGAGACCCAGTACTTC. This codes for CASSEAPYRERQETQYF.

V and J are TRBV19 and TRBJ2-1; D not resolved. The V gene lost 3 bases and the J gene lost 5 bases, with 8 bases spanning the gap. This CDR3 is built from 13 residues. Per the germline V gene, CDR1 is LNHDA and CDR2 is SQIVND (reference sequence). CDR3 amino acids: CASSMGFNNEQFF. The CDR3 region has the DNA TGTGCCAGTAGTATGGGCTTTAACAATGAGCAGTTCTTC.

The V call is TRBV24-1, the J call TRBJ2-3; tentative D call: TRBD1 (7 bases). Per germline, CDR1 KGHDR and CDR2 SFDVKD. V lost 4 bases and J lost 4, with 20 bases in between. The CDR3 totals 17 residues. CDR3 coding DNA: TGTGCCACCAGTGACCCCCGCCGGAGGGGGCTGGCAGATACGCAGTATTTT. Amino acid sequence: CATSDPRRRGLADTQYF.

The chain carries TRBV9 and TRBJ1-4, with TRBD1 matching over 11 bases. Germline V CDR1 and CDR2: SGDLS, YYNGEE. CDR3 length: 15 residues. J lost 7 bases, V lost 4 bases, and 6 bases had no gene match. For the CDR3, the DNA is TGTGCCAGCAGCTACCTTGGGACAGGGGGTGAAAAACTGTTTTTT. Its protein is CASSYLGTGGEKLFF.

The V gene is TRBV9, the J gene TRBJ2-5, with TRBD2 matching over 8 bases. The CDR3 extends over 16 amino acids. Germline CDR1 SGDLS, CDR2 YYNGEE. V lost 0 bases to trimming and J lost 2 bases; unmatched junction nucleotides: 6. The CDR3 DNA reads as TGTGCCAGCAGCGTAGGGCGGGAGGACCCTCAAGAGACCCAGTACTTC. It translates to CASSVGREDPQETQYF.

This clone showed up just once. The J gene is TRBJ1-6, the V gene TRBV5-1, with D unresolved. The CDR3 loop spans 15 amino acids. CDR1 is SGHRS, CDR2 YFSETQ, per germline. V was cut by 9 bases and J by 6 bases, with 19 bases left in between. The DNA of the CDR3 is TGCGCCACCGCGTATTTGGAGGGCGGTAATTCACCCCTCCACTTT. This sequence encodes CATAYLEGGNSPLHF. The variable domain in full, with the rest retrieved from reference TRBV5-1 and TRBJ1-6, is KAGVTQTPRYLIKTRGQQVTLSCSPISGHRSVSWYQQTPGQGLQFLFEYFSETQRNKGNFPGRFSGRQFSNSRSEMNVSTLELGDSALYLCATAYLEGGNSPLHFGNGTRLTVT.

This chain links TRBV18 with TRBJ2-3; D may be TRBD2 (5 bases). V lost 2 bases and J 3 bases, leaving 18 bases between the germline ends. This CDR3 has 17 residues. The germline V gene has CDR1 KGHSH and CDR2 LQKENI. In DNA form, the CDR3 reads TGTGCCAGCTCACCAGATCGGAGAGAGATAGCGACAGATACGCAGTATTTT. Amino acid sequence: CASSPDRREIATDTQYF.

Details on this clone: Other DNA sequences in the same sample also yield this CDR3. The chain joins TRBV19 to TRBJ2-3, with 8 bases lining up with TRBD2. V trimming: 0 bases; J trimming: 1 base; junction bases outside the gene matches: 6. The CDR3 length is 17 residues. CDR1 is LNHDA and CDR2 is SQIVND in the germline V gene (reference sequence). The CDR3 DNA follows: TGTGCCAGTAGTATAGAACTCGCGGGGGGTCGCACAGATACGCAGTATTTT. It encodes CASSIELAGGRTDTQYF.

V usage is TRBV27 and J usage is TRBJ2-2, with D perhaps TRBD2 (5 bases). The germline V gene encodes CDR1 MNHEY and CDR2 SMNVEV (reference sequence). CDR3 length: 15 amino acids. Trimming removed 8 bases from V and 1 base from J, with 14 bases in between. CDR3 residues: CASRPGILNTGELFF. As DNA, the CDR3 is TGTGCCAGCCGACCGGGGATATTGAACACCGGGGAGCTGTTTTTT.

This chain links TRBV20-1 with TRBJ2-3; TRBD2 aligns across 10 bases. CDR3 length: 17 residues. Germline trimming cut 3 bases from V and 0 bases from J; bases unmatched to any gene: 9. CDR1 is DFQATT and CDR2 is SNEGSKA in the germline V gene (reference sequence). The CDR3 DNA sequence: TGCAGTGCTAGTCCAAGCGGGAGGGCCACTAGCACAGATACGCAGTATTTT. This codes for CSASPSGRATSTDTQYF.

The V gene is TRBV5-1, the J gene TRBJ2-5, with D hard to call. Germline values: CDR1 SGHRS, CDR2 YFSETQ. The CDR3 loop spans 14 amino acids. V was trimmed by 1 base and J by 5 bases, leaving 12 bases between them. CDR3 loop: CASSLNLVGETQYF. The CDR3 region has the DNA TGCGCCAGCAGCTTGAACCTAGTAGGTGAGACCCAGTACTTC.

The chain couples TRBV28 to TRBJ1-3, with TRBD1 as a possible D gene (5 bases). Germline V gene lookup returns CDR1 MDHEN and CDR2 SYDVKM. The CDR3 spans 16 residues. V was trimmed by 5 bases and J by 3 bases, leaving 17 bases between them. The CDR3 loop reads CASSPTATGGGNTIYF. In nucleotides, the CDR3 is TGTGCCAGCAGTCCTACAGCCACCGGGGGTGGAAACACCATATATTTT.

The chain uses TRBV7-9 and TRBJ2-1; 8 positions agree with TRBD2. The CDR3 runs to 19 residues. Trimming took 1 base from V and 4 from J; bases not matched to a gene: 15. Germline V gene lookup returns CDR1 SEHNR and CDR2 FQNEAQ (reference sequence). The CDR3 coding sequence is TGTGCCAGCAGCTTAGTCACGGTACCGGGGGGGCAGATTTACAATGAGCAGTTCTTC. Translated, it gives CASSLVTVPGGQIYNEQFF. Filled out from reference TRBV7-9 and TRBJ2-1, the complete variable domain reads DTGVSQNPRHKITKRGQNVTFRCDPISEHNRLYWYRQTLGQGPEFLTYFQNEAQLEKSRLLSDRFSAERPKGSFSTLEIQRTEQGDSAMYLCASSLVTVPGGQIYNEQFFGPGTRLTVL.

The chain recombines TRBV7-2 with TRBJ1-1; D gene uncertain. The germline CDR1 and CDR2 sequences are SGHTA and FQGNSA. V lost 8 bases and J 0 bases, leaving 10 bases between the germline ends. The length of the CDR3 is 13 residues. CDR3 DNA: TGTGCCAGCTCGAGGCTTCTGAACACTGAAGCTTTCTTT. Amino acids: CASSRLLNTEAFF.

V is TRBV12-1 and J is TRBJ2-1; the DNA was not used to check the table's D call, TRBD2. TRBV12-1 is listed as a pseudogene. The CDR3 has 15 amino acids. The CDR3 DNA follows: TGTGCCAGCAGCTCCCAGCGGGGGGGCCCTTGCAAGCAGTTCTTC. Translation gives CASSSQRGGPCKQFF.